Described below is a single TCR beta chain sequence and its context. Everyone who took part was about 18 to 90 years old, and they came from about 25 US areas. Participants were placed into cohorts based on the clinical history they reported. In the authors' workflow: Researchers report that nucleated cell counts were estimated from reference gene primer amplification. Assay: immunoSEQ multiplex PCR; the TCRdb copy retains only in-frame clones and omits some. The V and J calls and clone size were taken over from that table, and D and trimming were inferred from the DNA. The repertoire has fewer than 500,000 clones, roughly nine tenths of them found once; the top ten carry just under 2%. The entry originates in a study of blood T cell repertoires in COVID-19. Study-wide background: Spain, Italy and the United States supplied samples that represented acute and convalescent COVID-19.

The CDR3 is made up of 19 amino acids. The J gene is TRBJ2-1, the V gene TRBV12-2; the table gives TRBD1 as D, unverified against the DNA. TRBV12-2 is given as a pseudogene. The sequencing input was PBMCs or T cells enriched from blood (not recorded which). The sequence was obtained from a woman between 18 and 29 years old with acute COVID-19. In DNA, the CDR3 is TGTGCAAGTCGCTTCCTTGCTCCACCCAGACAGGGGGATTCCAATGAGCAGTTCTTC. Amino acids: CASRFLAPPRQGDSNEQFF.